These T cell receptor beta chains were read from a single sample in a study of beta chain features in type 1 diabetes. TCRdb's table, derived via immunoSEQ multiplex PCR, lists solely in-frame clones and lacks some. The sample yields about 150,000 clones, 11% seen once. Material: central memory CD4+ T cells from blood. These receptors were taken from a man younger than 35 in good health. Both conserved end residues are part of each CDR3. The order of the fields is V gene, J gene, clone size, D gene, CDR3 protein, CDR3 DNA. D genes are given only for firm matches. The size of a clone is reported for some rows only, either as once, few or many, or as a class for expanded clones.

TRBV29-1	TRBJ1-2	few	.	CSVEAGGHYGYTF	TGCAGCGTTGAGGCCGGGGGACACTATGGCTACACCTTC
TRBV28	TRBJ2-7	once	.	CASSLPPSSYEQYF	TGTGCCAGCAGTTTACCCCCTAGTTCCTACGAGCAGTACTTC
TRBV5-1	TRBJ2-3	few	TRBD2	CASRRRDTSGSSTDTQYF	TGCGCCAGCAGAAGGAGGGACACTAGCGGGTCTAGCACAGATACGCAGTATTTT
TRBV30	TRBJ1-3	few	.	CACRRVNSGNTIYF	TGTGCCTGCCGGAGGGTGAACTCTGGAAACACCATATATTTT
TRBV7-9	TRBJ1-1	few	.	CASSFWGQYTEAFF	TGTGCCAGCAGCTTTTGGGGGCAGTACACTGAAGCTTTCTTT
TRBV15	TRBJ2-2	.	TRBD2	CATSSGGLAGAGELFF	TGTGCCACCAGCAGCGGTGGACTAGCGGGGGCTGGGGAGCTGTTTTTT
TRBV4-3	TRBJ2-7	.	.	CASSQGFMSRGDEQYF	TGCGCCAGCAGCCAAGGGTTCATGTCGCGGGGCGACGAGCAGTACTTC
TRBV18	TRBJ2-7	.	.	CASSLRRGGYEQYF	TGTGCCAGCTCACTCCGGAGGGGGGGGTACGAGCAGTACTTC
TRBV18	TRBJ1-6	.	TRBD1	CASSPRTDRRNSPLHF	TGTGCCAGCTCACCCCGCACGGACAGGCGGAATTCACCCCTCCACTTT
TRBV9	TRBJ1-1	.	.	CASSVPTGKGTEAFF	TGTGCCAGCAGCGTACCGACAGGAAAGGGGACTGAAGCTTTCTTT
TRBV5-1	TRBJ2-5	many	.	CASSETSTQETQYF	TGCGCCAGCAGCGAGACCTCCACCCAAGAGACCCAGTACTTC
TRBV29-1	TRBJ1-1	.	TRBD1	CSVEHRGTEAFF	TGCAGCGTTGAACACAGGGGCACTGAAGCTTTCTTT
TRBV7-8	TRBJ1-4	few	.	CASSLNRGEKLFF	TGTGCCAGCAGCTTAAACAGAGGAGAAAAACTGTTTTTT
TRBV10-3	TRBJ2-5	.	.	CAISESGQVTQYF	TGTGCCATCAGTGAGTCAGGTCAGGTGACCCAGTACTTC
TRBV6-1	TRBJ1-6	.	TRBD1	CASSDRGRGNSPLHF	TGTGCCAGCAGTGACAGGGGGCGAGGTAATTCACCCCTCCACTTT
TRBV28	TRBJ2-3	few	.	CASSLRHPDTQYF	TGTGCCAGCAGTTTACGGCACCCAGATACGCAGTATTTT
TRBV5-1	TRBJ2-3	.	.	CASSFNLEGTQYF	TGCGCCAGCAGCTTTAACTTGGAGGGTACGCAGTATTTT
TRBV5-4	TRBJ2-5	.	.	CASSSLGGAKETQYF	TGTGCCAGCAGCTCTCTGGGGGGGGCGAAAGAGACCCAGTACTTC
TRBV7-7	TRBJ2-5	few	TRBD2	CASKQREGQGTQYF	TGTGCCAGCAAGCAGCGGGAGGGCCAGGGGACCCAGTACTTC
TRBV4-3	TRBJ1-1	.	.	CASSPNTGITEAFF	TGCGCCAGCAGCCCTAATACAGGGATCACTGAAGCTTTCTTT
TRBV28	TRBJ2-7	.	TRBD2	CASSMFLAGTPGEQYF	TGTGCCAGCAGTATGTTTCTAGCGGGAACACCTGGCGAGCAGTACTTC
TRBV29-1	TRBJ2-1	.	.	CSVDVGRTGQFF	TGCAGCGTTGACGTGGGTCGTACTGGGCAGTTCTTC
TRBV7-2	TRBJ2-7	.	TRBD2	CASSLTSGGSYEQYF	TGTGCCAGCAGCTTAACTAGCGGGGGCTCCTACGAGCAGTACTTC
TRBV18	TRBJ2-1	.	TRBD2	CASSPPSSGSNEQFF	TGTGCCAGCTCACCACCGTCTAGCGGGAGCAATGAGCAGTTCTTC
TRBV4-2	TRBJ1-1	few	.	CASSQDKSYTEAFF	TGTGCCAGCAGCCAAGATAAGTCGTACACTGAAGCTTTCTTT
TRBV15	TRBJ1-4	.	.	CATSRVLHRDFREKLFF	TGTGCCACCAGCAGAGTTCTTCACCGGGACTTTCGCGAAAAACTGTTTTTT
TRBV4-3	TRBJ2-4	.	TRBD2	CASSQDRGSGRAAKNIQYF	TGCGCCAGCAGCCAAGATCGCGGTAGCGGGAGGGCGGCCAAAAACATTCAGTACTTC
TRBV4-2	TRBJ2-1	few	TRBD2	CASSQGGGAYNEQFF	TGTGCCAGCAGCCAAGGCGGGGGAGCCTACAATGAGCAGTTCTTC
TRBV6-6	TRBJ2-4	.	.	CASRQTAKNIQYF	TGTGCCAGCAGGCAAACAGCTAAAAACATTCAGTACTTC
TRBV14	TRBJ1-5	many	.	CASSQGGSGQPQHF	TGTGCCAGCAGCCAAGGAGGGAGCGGTCAGCCCCAGCATTTT
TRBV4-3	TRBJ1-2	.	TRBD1	CASSQEGTATNGYTF	TGCGCCAGCAGCCAAGAAGGGACAGCTACCAATGGCTACACCTTC
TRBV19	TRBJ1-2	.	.	CASSIGRYGYTF	TGTGCCAGTAGTATAGGACGCTATGGCTACACCTTC
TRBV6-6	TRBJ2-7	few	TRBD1	CASSYDGTGGSYEQYF	TGTGCCAGCAGTTACGATGGGACAGGGGGATCCTACGAGCAGTACTTC
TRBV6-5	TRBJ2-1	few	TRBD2	CASSAGTSYNEQFF	TGTGCCAGCAGCGCCGGGACTAGTTACAATGAGCAGTTCTTC
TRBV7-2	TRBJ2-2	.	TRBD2	CASSLDASGSPGELFF	TGTGCCAGCAGCTTAGATGCTAGCGGGAGCCCCGGGGAGCTGTTTTTT
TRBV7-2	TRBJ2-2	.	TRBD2	CASRPGLAGFAGELFF	TGTGCCAGCAGACCGGGACTAGCGGGGTTCGCCGGGGAGCTGTTTTTT
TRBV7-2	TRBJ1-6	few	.	CASSLARFSPLHF	TGTGCCAGCAGCTTAGCTAGGTTTTCACCCCTCCACTTT
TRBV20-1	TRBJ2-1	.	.	CSASKGDEQFF	TGCAGTGCTAGTAAGGGGGATGAGCAGTTCTTC
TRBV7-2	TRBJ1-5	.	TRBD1	CASSFPSAGGSLRNQPQHF	TGTGCCAGCAGCTTCCCTTCGGCAGGGGGGTCGCTAAGGAATCAGCCCCAGCATTTT
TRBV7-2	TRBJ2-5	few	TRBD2	CASSPGLAGGGGETQYF	TGTGCCAGCAGCCCGGGACTAGCGGGAGGCGGTGGAGAGACCCAGTACTTC
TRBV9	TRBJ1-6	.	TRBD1	CASSVRDRGDSPLHF	TGTGCCAGCAGCGTCCGGGACAGGGGGGATTCACCCCTCCACTTT
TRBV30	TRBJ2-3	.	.	CAWSVGVRTDTQYF	TGTGCCTGGAGTGTGGGGGTCCGCACAGATACGCAGTATTTT
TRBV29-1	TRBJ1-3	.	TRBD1	CSVRQGVSGNTIYF	TGCAGCGTACGACAGGGGGTCTCTGGAAACACCATATATTTT
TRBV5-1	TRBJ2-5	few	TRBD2	CASSSGSGTTQETQYF	TGCGCCAGCAGCTCTGGATCCGGGACTACCCAAGAGACCCAGTACTTC